This T cell receptor beta chain was captured in a study of blood T cell repertoires in COVID-19. Study at large: There were acute and convalescent COVID-19 samples, and they came from the United States, Italy and Spain.

V was clipped by 4 bases and J by 7 bases; unmatched bases: 24. In germline, CDR1 is SGHDN, CDR2 FVKESK. CDR3 length equals 19 residues. Measured with immunoSEQ multiplex PCR; TCRdb has only the in-frame clones, and not every one. The repertoire includes over 200,000 clones, 70% to 90% of them detected once, and around 2% sits in the top ten. Sequencing was done on a sample of peripheral blood. The sequence was collected from a man younger than 45 who had recovered from COVID-19. The rearrangement links TRBV14 to TRBJ2-7, with 8 positions matching TRBD1. CDR3 DNA sequence: TGTGCCAGCAGCCCGTCGGCGGTCTTGCCAGGGGGCCCACCTAGGGAGCAGTACTTC. Its protein is CASSPSAVLPGGPPREQYF.